This passage covers 27 T cell receptor beta chains from one sample sequenced in a study of blood T cell repertoires in COVID-19. Clones were read by immunoSEQ multiplex PCR, and TCRdb kept only the in-frame ones, dropping some. Of 300,000 to 350,000 clones listed, roughly 89% are singletons. Sequencing was carried out using PBMCs or T cells enriched from blood (not recorded which). The receptors stem from a woman younger than 35 who had recovered from COVID-19.

This clone was recorded only once. The chain uses TRBV4-3 and TRBJ2-7; no clear D. The V and J ends lost 0 bases and 2 bases respectively, with 14 bases between them. The CDR3 is 16 residues long. Germline CDR1 and CDR2: LGHNA and YSLEER. CDR3 sequence: CASSQDPISDTYEQYF. CDR3 nucleotide sequence: TGCGCCAGCAGCCAAGATCCCATTAGTGATACCTACGAGCAGTACTTC.

The chain carries TRBV5-1 and TRBJ2-1; the match to TRBD2 covers 13 bases. Germline V gene data show CDR1 as SGHRS and CDR2 as YFSETQ. The CDR3 extends over 16 amino acids. V lost 7 bases, J lost 3 bases, and 7 bases stayed unmatched. The CDR3 bases are TGCGCCAGCCGCCGGACTAGCGGGGGAGACTACAATGAGCAGTTCTTC. It translates to CASRRTSGGDYNEQFF.

V and J are TRBV11-2 and TRBJ2-7; maybe TRBD1 (5 bases). Trimming removed 5 bases from V and 6 bases from J, with 14 bases in between. CDR3 length: 13 residues. Germline CDR1 SGHAT, CDR2 FQNNGV. This chain's CDR3 is CASSPRQPGEQYF. CDR3 nucleotides: TGTGCCAGCAGCCCCCGACAGCCGGGCGAGCAGTACTTC.

The chain has TRBV7-3 and TRBJ2-1; 10 bases match TRBD2. In germline, CDR1 is SGHTA, CDR2 FQGTGA. The CDR3 has 15 residues. V trimming: 2 bases; J trimming: 3 bases; junction bases outside the gene matches: 1. In nucleotides, the CDR3 is TGTGCCAGCAGCTTAGGACTAGCGGTCTACAATGAGCAGTTCTTC. It encodes CASSLGLAVYNEQFF.

CDR3 sequence (DNA): TGTGCCAGCACCCCTGGAGGGAGACAGGGTACGAGCACTGAAGCTTTCTTT. Translating it yields CASTPGGRQGTSTEAFF. This sequence joins TRBV7-7 and TRBJ1-1, with TRBD1 matching over 7 bases. V dropped 7 bases and J dropped 4; count of bases not matched to a gene: 18. CDR1 is SSHAT, CDR2 FNYEAQ, per germline (reference sequence). This CDR3 spans 17 amino acids.

In this sample, this clone turned up many times. The rearrangement joins TRBV12-5 to TRBJ1-2; 7 nucleotides align to TRBD1. The CDR3 loop spans 16 amino acids. Germline CDR1 is LGHNT and CDR2 is FRNRAP. V gave up 0 bases and J gave up 2 bases; unmatched junction bases: 6. The CDR3 sequence: CASGLVQGTVNYGYTF. The DNA for the CDR3 is TGTGCTAGTGGTTTGGTACAGGGGACAGTAAACTATGGCTACACCTTC.

This chain uses TRBV2 with TRBJ2-4; tentative D call: TRBD2 (6 bases). V lost 2 bases to trimming and J lost 5 bases, with 13 bases between them. This CDR3 has 15 residues. Per germline, CDR1 SNHLY and CDR2 FYNNEI. The CDR3 loop is CASSELGREENIQYF. CDR3 nucleotide sequence: TGTGCCAGCAGTGAACTCGGCAGGGAGGAAAACATTCAGTACTTC.

The chain couples TRBV28 to TRBJ1-4; no clear D. This CDR3 contains 12 residues. Germline loops: CDR1 MDHEN, CDR2 SYDVKM. Trimming shortened V by 7 bases and J by 7 bases, and 10 bases separated the two germline ends. In DNA form, the CDR3 reads TGTGCCAGCACCTCGCCCGGTGAAAAACTGTTTTTT. This gives the protein CASTSPGEKLFF.

This chain joins TRBV7-6 and TRBJ2-3; D is ambiguous. Germline V lookup: CDR1 SGHVS, CDR2 FNYEAQ. With 1 base removed from V and 0 bases from J, the gap between germline ends came to 14 bases. This CDR3 is built from 17 residues. The CDR3 loop is CASSLGLAVASTDTQYF. For the CDR3, the DNA is TGTGCCAGCAGCTTAGGGTTGGCAGTCGCTAGCACAGATACGCAGTATTTT. The full variable domain, in which reference TRBV7-6 and TRBJ2-3 provide the parts outside the CDR3, is GAGVSQSPRYKVTKRGQDVALRCDPISGHVSLYWYRQALGQGPEFLTYFNYEAQQDKSGLPNDRFSAERPEGSISTLTIQRTEQRDSAMYRCASSLGLAVASTDTQYFGPGTRLTVL.

This chain joins TRBV30 and TRBJ1-1; D is undetermined. Looked up from germline, CDR1 is GTSNPN and CDR2 is SVGIG (reference sequence). The V end lost 0 bases, the J end lost 6 bases, and 23 bases lay between the germline ends. This CDR3 spans 17 amino acids. The CDR3 here is CAWSVIVSAGRSAEAFF. The CDR3 nucleotides are TGTGCCTGGAGTGTAATCGTTTCAGCCGGCCGGAGCGCTGAAGCTTTCTTT.

In this sample, this clone turned up once. The gene calls are TRBV3-1 (or the pseudogene TRBV3-2) and TRBJ1-5; a possible D gene is TRBD1 (6 bases). Germline assignment: CDR1 LGHDT and CDR2 YNNKEL (reference sequence). Trimming pared 1 base from V and 3 bases from J, leaving 10 bases between. The CDR3 runs 15 residues. CDR3 protein: CASSQGGGFNQPQHF. The CDR3 DNA is TGTGCCAGCAGCCAAGGTGGGGGCTTCAATCAGCCCCAGCATTTT.

This clone was found once. The V gene is TRBV6-2 or TRBV6-3, the J gene TRBJ2-7; D is ambiguous. From germline, CDR1 is MNHEY and CDR2 SVGEGT. V lost 2 bases, J lost 2 bases, and 13 bases lay in between. This CDR3 has 15 residues. The CDR3 DNA sequence: TGTGCCAGCAGTTACCGAGGTGATGTACCCTACGAGCAGTACTTC. Its protein is CASSYRGDVPYEQYF.

V and J are TRBV19 and TRBJ1-5, with TRBD1 as a possible D gene (6 bases). Germline V gene sequence: CDR1 LNHDA, CDR2 SQIVND (reference sequence). V was pared by 7 bases and J by 0 bases, with 19 bases between. This CDR3 has 17 residues. The DNA for the CDR3 is TGTGCCAGTACCTCCCCAGCAAGGGACAATAGCAATCAGCCCCAGCATTTT. Translated, it gives CASTSPARDNSNQPQHF.

CDR3 bases: TGTGCCAGCGTCGGGGGGGCGCTGGGTTCACCCCTCCACTTT. This translates into CASVGGALGSPLHF. The V call is TRBV5-6, the J call TRBJ1-6; tentatively, D is TRBD1 (6 bases). CDR3 length equals 14 residues. V lost 7 bases to trimming and J lost 9 bases, with 17 bases between them. In germline, CDR1 is SGHDT, CDR2 YYEEEE.

The V gene is TRBV5-5, the J gene TRBJ2-7; weak D call: TRBD2 (5 bases). Trimming cost V 0 bases and J 2 bases, with 9 bases left between them. The CDR3 covers 14 residues. CDR1 SGHKS and CDR2 YYEKEE come from the germline V gene (reference sequence). The chain's CDR3 is CASSLGGLPYEQYF. The CDR3 DNA reads as TGTGCCAGCAGCTTGGGCGGGTTGCCCTACGAGCAGTACTTC. Full variable domain (rest looked up from reference TRBV5-5 and TRBJ2-7): DAGVTQSPTHLIKTRGQQVTLRCSPISGHKSVSWYQQVLGQGPQFIFQYYEKEERGRGNFPDRFSARQFPNYSSELNVNALLLGDSALYLCASSLGGLPYEQYFGPGTRLTVT.

The chain recombines TRBV11-3 with TRBJ2-3; 13 nucleotides align to TRBD2. CDR3 length: 15 amino acids. V was pared by 4 bases and J by 7 bases, with 5 bases of the junction left unmatched. CDR1 and CDR2 from the germline V gene are SGHNT and YENEEA. CDR3 DNA: TGTGCCAGCAGCTCTGGACTAGCGGGGGAAAATACGCAGTATTTT. Its protein product is CASSSGLAGENTQYF. Complete variable domain (other parts from reference TRBV11-3 and TRBJ2-3): EAGVVQSPRYKIIEKKQPVAFWCNPISGHNTLYWYLQNLGQGPELLIRYENEEAVDDSQLPKDRFSAERLKGVDSTLKIQPAELGDSAVYLCASSSGLAGENTQYFGPGTRLTVL.

This chain links TRBV2 with TRBJ1-1; D remains ambiguous. In germline, CDR1 is SNHLY, CDR2 FYNNEI. Trimming pared 7 bases from V and 1 base from J, leaving 7 bases between. The length of the CDR3 is 12 residues. The CDR3 loop is CASKYGNTEAFF. CDR3 coding DNA: TGTGCCAGCAAGTACGGGAACACTGAAGCTTTCTTT.

The chain joins TRBV7-8 to TRBJ1-1; D is possibly TRBD1 (6 bases). The CDR3 spans 16 residues. Germline CDR1 and CDR2: SGHVS and FQNEAQ. The V end lost 5 bases, the J end lost 0 bases, and 16 bases lay between the germline ends. The DNA for the CDR3 is TGTGCCAGCAGCCCAATGACAGGACCAATGAACACTGAAGCTTTCTTT. It yields the protein CASSPMTGPMNTEAFF.

This chain links TRBV4-3 with TRBJ2-7; possibly TRBD1 for D (5 bases). The CDR3 contains 13 residues. V was shortened by 4 bases and J by 4 bases, with 11 bases between the two germline ends. Germline V gene data show CDR1 as LGHNA and CDR2 as YSLEER. CDR3 in DNA: TGCGCCAGCAGCCCAGCAGGGTCATACGAGCAGTACTTC. It is translated as CASSPAGSYEQYF.

V gene TRBV15 combines with J gene TRBJ2-1; 8 positions match TRBD1. With V trimmed by 1 base and J by 6 bases, 5 bases remained unmatched. The length of the CDR3 is 15 residues. Germline assignment: CDR1 LNHNV and CDR2 YYDKDF (reference sequence). The CDR3 reads CATSRAGQAFNEQFF. The CDR3 coding sequence is TGTGCCACCAGCAGAGCGGGACAGGCGTTCAATGAGCAGTTCTTC. Complete variable domain (other parts from reference TRBV15 and TRBJ2-1): DAMVIQNPRYQVTQFGKPVTLSCSQTLNHNVMYWYQQKSSQAPKLLFHYYDKDFNNEADTPDNFQSRRPNTSFCFLDIRSPGLGDTAMYLCATSRAGQAFNEQFFGPGTRLTVL.

The genes are TRBV5-1 and TRBJ1-1; tentatively, D is TRBD1 (5 bases). The CDR3 sequence is 15 residues long. Trimming removed 2 bases at V and 11 bases at J, with 22 bases between. CDR1 SGHRS and CDR2 YFSETQ come from the germline V gene. In DNA form, the CDR3 reads TGCGCCAGCAGCTTCGGGGGGACCAGCTCGGAGGGGGCTTTCTTT. This sequence encodes CASSFGGTSSEGAFF.

The chain is built from TRBV2 and TRBJ2-7; D ambiguous. V was cut by 6 bases and J by 2 bases, with 8 bases left in between. This CDR3 region has 12 residues. Germline-derived CDR1 and CDR2 are SNHLY and FYNNEI. The CDR3 nucleotides are TGTGCCAGCAGGCTACTTACCTACGAGCAGTACTTC. It encodes CASRLLTYEQYF.

Of note for this clone: The sample has other DNA sequences that encode this CDR3 too. This chain joins TRBV7-2 and TRBJ1-2; the match to TRBD1 covers 8 bases. This CDR3 contains 14 residues. The germline gives CDR1 SGHTA, CDR2 FQGNSA. V trimming: 5 bases; J trimming: 2 bases; junction bases outside the gene matches: 4. The CDR3, as DNA: TGTGCCAGCAGCCCCCGGACAGGGAACTATGGCTACACCTTC. This translates into CASSPRTGNYGYTF.

This clone has more than one count but fewer than ten. V is TRBV28 and J is TRBJ1-2; tentatively, D is TRBD1 (6 bases). Trimming stripped 9 bases from V and 4 bases from J, with 15 bases between. Germline V gene sequence: CDR1 MDHEN, CDR2 SYDVKM. This CDR3 has 13 amino acids. CDR3 DNA: TGTGCCAGTCTCGCGGGGGGCCTCTATGGCTACACCTTC. Translation: CASLAGGLYGYTF.

This clone is a singleton in its sample. This chain joins TRBV5-1 and TRBJ2-7; D is possibly TRBD2 (5 bases). V was cut by 2 bases and J by 7 bases, with 16 bases left in between. The germline V gene encodes CDR1 SGHRS and CDR2 YFSETQ. This CDR3 spans 14 amino acids. The CDR3 DNA sequence: TGCGCCAGCAGCTTTTTTCCGTCAGGAGGAGAGCAGTACTTC. It translates to CASSFFPSGGEQYF.

V and J are TRBV5-1 and TRBJ2-5; maybe TRBD2 (5 bases). The CDR3 length is 15 residues. V shed 4 bases and J shed 1 base, with 14 bases lying between them. CDR1 and CDR2 (germline): SGHRS, YFSETQ. The CDR3 nucleotides are TGCGCCAGCAGCCTCCAAGCGGAAATCCAAGAGACCCAGTACTTC. This gives the protein CASSLQAEIQETQYF.

This clone showed up just once. The chain has TRBV19 and TRBJ2-3; TRBD1 matches 9 bases. The CDR3 extends over 16 amino acids. V shed 2 bases, J shed 4 bases, and the junction held 7 bases outside the gene matches. The germline gives CDR1 LNHDA, CDR2 SQIVND (reference sequence). DNA of the CDR3: TGTGCCAGTAGTATATTGGACAGGGGTTTGTCAGATACGCAGTATTTT. Protein sequence: CASSILDRGLSDTQYF.